These 5 T cell receptor beta chains came from one sample sequenced in a study of cytomegalovirus exposure and HLA in healthy donors (dated by TCRdb to 2015 to 2018). The library came from the immunoSEQ multiplex PCR assay. TCRdb re-hosts the immuneACCESS table, in-frame sequences only. Its copies lack some clones; in the studies checked, an unresolved V gene accounts for under half of them, and the cause for the rest is not known. For this sample the table gives 180,000 or so clones, of which approximately 86% were detected only once. Of the sample, less than 9.5% is held by the ten largest clones. The sample comprised PBMCs. All receptors derive from a man aged 30-40 years in good health and CMV-seropositive.

The chain joins TRBV5-1 to TRBJ1-2, with 9 bases matching TRBD1. The trim removed 3 bases at V and 4 bases at J, leaving 4 bases unmatched. Germline V gives CDR1 SGHRS, CDR2 YFSETQ. CDR3 size: 14 residues. CDR3 nucleotides: TGCGCCAGCAGCTCTGGGACAGGGACCTATGGCTACACCTTC. Its protein is CASSSGTGTYGYTF.

The genes are TRBV6-1 and TRBJ2-3; D is ambiguous. In germline, CDR1 is MNHNS, CDR2 SASEGT. This CDR3 contains 15 residues. Trimming removed 8 bases from V and 3 bases from J, with 18 bases in between. CDR3 nucleotides: TGTGCCAGCTATGACGAACCTTGGGTAACAGATACGCAGTATTTT. Translated: CASYDEPWVTDTQYF.

The rearrangement joins TRBV27 to TRBJ2-6; D is perhaps TRBD1 (6 bases). Germline V lookup: CDR1 MNHEY, CDR2 SMNVEV (reference sequence). The ends were cut back, 5 bases at V and 2 bases at J, with 10 bases in the middle. The CDR3 runs to 15 residues. The CDR3 sequence: CASSAYRAGANVLTF. CDR3 sequence (DNA): TGTGCCAGCAGTGCCTACAGGGCTGGGGCCAACGTCCTGACTTTC.

This chain uses TRBV11-1 with TRBJ2-7; D remains ambiguous. The CDR3 extends over 13 amino acids. Germline V gives CDR1 SGHAT, CDR2 FQDESV (reference sequence). V lost 6 bases to trimming and J lost 4 bases, with 13 bases between them. As DNA, the CDR3 is TGTGCCAGCAGTCCCGTCGATGGGTACGAGCAGTACTTC. Protein sequence: CASSPVDGYEQYF.

This sequence joins TRBV7-6 and TRBJ1-1; D remains unclear. Trimming cost V 1 base and J 4 bases, with 10 bases left between them. This CDR3 spans 14 amino acids. Germline CDR1 and CDR2: SGHVS and FNYEAQ. CDR3 nucleotide sequence: TGTGCCAGCAGCTTAGATAGGGTTGGCACTGAAGCTTTCTTT. Protein sequence: CASSLDRVGTEAFF. The whole variable domain, filled in from reference TRBV7-6 and TRBJ1-1, reads GAGVSQSPRYKVTKRGQDVALRCDPISGHVSLYWYRQALGQGPEFLTYFNYEAQQDKSGLPNDRFSAERPEGSISTLTIQRTEQRDSAMYRCASSLDRVGTEAFFGQGTRLTVV.